This T cell receptor (beta chain) appears in the sequencing data of a study of brain metastases from non-small cell lung cancer. The table came from immunoSEQ multiplex PCR; TCRdb's copy has only in-frame clones and leaves some out. The sample holds under 550 clones, 86% seen once. The sequence was collected from a donor aged 40 or over with non-small cell lung cancer. Sequencing was carried out using tumor-adjacent normal tissue.

CDR3 sequence (DNA): TGTGCCAGCAACCACGGAGGGGGAAGACAGCCCCAGCATTTT. It codes for CASNHGGGRQPQHF. The chain recombines TRBV5-6 with TRBJ1-5, with TRBD1 as a possible D gene (6 bases). The ends were cut back, 6 bases at V and 7 bases at J, with 17 bases in the middle. CDR3 size: 14 residues. The germline gives CDR1 SGHDT, CDR2 YYEEEE.